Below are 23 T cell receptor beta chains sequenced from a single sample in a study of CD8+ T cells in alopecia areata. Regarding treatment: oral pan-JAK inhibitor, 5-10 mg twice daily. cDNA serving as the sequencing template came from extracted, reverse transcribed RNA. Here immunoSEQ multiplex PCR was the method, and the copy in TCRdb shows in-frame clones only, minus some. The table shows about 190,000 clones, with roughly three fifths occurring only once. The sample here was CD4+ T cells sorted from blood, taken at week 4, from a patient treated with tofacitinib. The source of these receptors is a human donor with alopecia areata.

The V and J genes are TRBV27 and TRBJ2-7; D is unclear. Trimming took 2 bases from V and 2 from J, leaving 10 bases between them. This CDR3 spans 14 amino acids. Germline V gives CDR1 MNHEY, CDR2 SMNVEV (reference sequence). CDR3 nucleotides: TGTGCCAGCAGTTTAATCGGCAGCCCCTACGAGCAGTACTTC. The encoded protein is CASSLIGSPYEQYF.

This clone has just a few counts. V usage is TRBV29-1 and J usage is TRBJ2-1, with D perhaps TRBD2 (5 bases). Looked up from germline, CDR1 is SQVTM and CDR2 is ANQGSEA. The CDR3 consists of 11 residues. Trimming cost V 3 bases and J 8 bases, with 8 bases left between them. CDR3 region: CSVEKEDEQFF. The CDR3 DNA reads TGCAGCGTTGAGAAGGAGGATGAGCAGTTCTTC.

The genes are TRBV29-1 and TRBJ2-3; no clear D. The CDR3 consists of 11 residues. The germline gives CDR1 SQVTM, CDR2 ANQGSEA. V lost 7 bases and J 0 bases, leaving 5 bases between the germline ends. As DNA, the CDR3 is TGCAGCGGCAAAAGCACAGATACGCAGTATTTT. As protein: CSGKSTDTQYF.

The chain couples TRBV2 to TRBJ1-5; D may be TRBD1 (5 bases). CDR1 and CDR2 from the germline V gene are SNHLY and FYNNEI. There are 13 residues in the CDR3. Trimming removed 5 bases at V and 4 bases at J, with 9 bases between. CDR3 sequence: CASSRDGNQPQHF. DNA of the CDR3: TGTGCCAGCAGTAGGGACGGAAATCAGCCCCAGCATTTT.

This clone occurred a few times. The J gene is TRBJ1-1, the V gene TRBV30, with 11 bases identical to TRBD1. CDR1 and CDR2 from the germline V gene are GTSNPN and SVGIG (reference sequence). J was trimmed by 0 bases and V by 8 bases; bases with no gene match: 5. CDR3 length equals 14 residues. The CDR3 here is CAGGTGGVNTEAFF. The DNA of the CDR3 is TGTGCCGGAGGGACAGGGGGGGTGAACACTGAAGCTTTCTTT.

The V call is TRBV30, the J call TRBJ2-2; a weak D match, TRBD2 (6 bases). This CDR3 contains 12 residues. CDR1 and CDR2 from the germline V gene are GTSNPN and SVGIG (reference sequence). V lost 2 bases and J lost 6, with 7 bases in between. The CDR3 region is CAWSSGAGELFF. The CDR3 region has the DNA TGTGCCTGGAGTTCGGGGGCCGGGGAGCTGTTTTTT.

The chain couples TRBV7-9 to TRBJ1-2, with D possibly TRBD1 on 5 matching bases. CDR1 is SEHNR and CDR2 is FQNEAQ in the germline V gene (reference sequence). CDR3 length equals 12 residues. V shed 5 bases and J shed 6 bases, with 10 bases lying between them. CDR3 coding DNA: TGTGCCAGCAGCCTGCAGGGTAATGGCTACACCTTC. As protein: CASSLQGNGYTF.

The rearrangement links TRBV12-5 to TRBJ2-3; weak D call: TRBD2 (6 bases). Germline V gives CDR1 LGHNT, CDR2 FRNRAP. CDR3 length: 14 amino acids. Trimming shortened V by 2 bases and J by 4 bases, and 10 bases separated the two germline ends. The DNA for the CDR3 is TGTGCTAGTGGTTTGACGGGAGTGTCAGATACGCAGTATTTT. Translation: CASGLTGVSDTQYF.

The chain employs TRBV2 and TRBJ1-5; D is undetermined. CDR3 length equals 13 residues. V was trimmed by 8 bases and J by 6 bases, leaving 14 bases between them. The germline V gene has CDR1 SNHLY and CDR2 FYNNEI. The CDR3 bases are TGTGCCAGCCGCGGCAGGCCGGGTCAGCCCCAGCATTTT. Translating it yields CASRGRPGQPQHF.

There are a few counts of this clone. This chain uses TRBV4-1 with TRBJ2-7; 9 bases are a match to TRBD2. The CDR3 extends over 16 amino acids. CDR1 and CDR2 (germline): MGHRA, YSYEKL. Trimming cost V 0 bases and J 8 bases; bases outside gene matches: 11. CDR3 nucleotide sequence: TGCGCCAGCAGCCAAGATTTCCGAGCGGGAGGAACCCAGCAGTACTTC. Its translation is CASSQDFRAGGTQQYF.

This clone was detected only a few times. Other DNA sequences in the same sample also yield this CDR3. The CDR3 protein is CASRVRGNTEAFF. The CDR3 nucleotides are TGTGCCAGCAGAGTGAGGGGGAACACTGAAGCTTTCTTT. The chain recombines TRBV2 with TRBJ1-1; D is perhaps TRBD1 (5 bases). The V end was cut by 6 bases, the J end by 1 base, with 9 bases between. Germline V gene lookup returns CDR1 SNHLY and CDR2 FYNNEI. The CDR3 covers 13 residues.

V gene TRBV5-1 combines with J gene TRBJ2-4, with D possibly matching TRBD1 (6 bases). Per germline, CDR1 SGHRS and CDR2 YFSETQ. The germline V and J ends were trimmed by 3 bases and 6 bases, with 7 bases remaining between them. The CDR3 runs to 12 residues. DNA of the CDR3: TGCGCCAGCAGCTCGGACAGAAACATTCAGTACTTC. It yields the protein CASSSDRNIQYF.

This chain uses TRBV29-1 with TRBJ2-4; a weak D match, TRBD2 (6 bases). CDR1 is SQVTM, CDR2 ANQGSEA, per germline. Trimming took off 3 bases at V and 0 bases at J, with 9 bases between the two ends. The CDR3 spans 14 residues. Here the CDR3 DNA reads TGCAGCGTTGATCCGGGACTAGCCAAAAACATTCAGTACTTC. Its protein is CSVDPGLAKNIQYF.

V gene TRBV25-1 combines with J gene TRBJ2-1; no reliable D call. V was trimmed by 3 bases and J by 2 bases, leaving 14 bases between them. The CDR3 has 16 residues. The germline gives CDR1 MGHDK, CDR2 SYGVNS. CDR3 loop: CASSDTGVVPYNEQFF. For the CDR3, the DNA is TGTGCCAGCAGTGATACTGGGGTAGTCCCCTACAATGAGCAGTTCTTC. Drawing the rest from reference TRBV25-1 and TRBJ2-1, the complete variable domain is EADIYQTPRYLVIGTGKKITLECSQTMGHDKMYWYQQDPGMELHLIHYSYGVNSTEKGDLSSESTVSRIRTEHFPLTLESARPSHTSQYLCASSDTGVVPYNEQFFGPGTRLTVL.

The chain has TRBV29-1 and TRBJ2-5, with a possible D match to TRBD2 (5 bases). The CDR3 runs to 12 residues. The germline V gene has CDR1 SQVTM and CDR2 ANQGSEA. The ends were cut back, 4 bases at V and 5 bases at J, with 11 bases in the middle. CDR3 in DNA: TGCAGCGTTGGAAAGCGAGGGGAGACCCAGTACTTC. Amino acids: CSVGKRGETQYF. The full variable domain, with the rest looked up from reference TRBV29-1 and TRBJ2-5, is SAVISQKPSRDICQRGTSLTIQCQVDSQVTMMFWYRQQPGQSLTLIATANQGSEATYESGFVIDKFPISRPNLTFSTLTVSNMSPEDSSIYLCSVGKRGETQYFGPGTRLLVL.

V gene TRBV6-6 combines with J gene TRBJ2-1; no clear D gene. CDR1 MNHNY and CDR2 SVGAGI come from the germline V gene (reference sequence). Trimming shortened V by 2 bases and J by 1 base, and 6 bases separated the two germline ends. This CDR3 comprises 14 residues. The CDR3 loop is CASSYEPSYNEQFF. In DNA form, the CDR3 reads TGTGCCAGCAGTTACGAACCGTCCTACAATGAGCAGTTCTTC.

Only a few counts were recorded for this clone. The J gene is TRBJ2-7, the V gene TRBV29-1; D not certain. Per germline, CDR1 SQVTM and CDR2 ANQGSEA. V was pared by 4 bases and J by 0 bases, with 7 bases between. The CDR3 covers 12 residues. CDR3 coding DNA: TGCAGCGTTGGGGTAGACTCCTACGAGCAGTACTTC. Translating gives CSVGVDSYEQYF.

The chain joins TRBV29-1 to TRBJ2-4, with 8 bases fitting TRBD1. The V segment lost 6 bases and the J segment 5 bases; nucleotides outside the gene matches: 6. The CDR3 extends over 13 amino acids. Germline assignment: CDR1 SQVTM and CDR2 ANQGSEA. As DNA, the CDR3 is TGCAGCGTAACCGGGACAGGAGAAAACATTCAGTACTTC. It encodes CSVTGTGENIQYF.

The CDR3 region has the DNA TGTGCCAGCAGTTTCGTGGCAGGGGTAACTGATACGCAGTATTTT. Translation gives CASSFVAGVTDTQYF. The chain carries TRBV27 and TRBJ2-3, with D possibly matching TRBD1 (6 bases). The V and J ends lost 3 bases and 6 bases respectively, with 16 bases between them. Germline loops: CDR1 MNHEY, CDR2 SMNVEV (reference sequence). This CDR3 is built from 15 residues.

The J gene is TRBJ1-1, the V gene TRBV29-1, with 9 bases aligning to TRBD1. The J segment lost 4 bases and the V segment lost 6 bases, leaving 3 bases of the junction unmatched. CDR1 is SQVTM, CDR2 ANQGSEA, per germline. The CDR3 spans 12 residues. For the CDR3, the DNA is TGCAGCGTGGGACAGGGCGCCACTGAAGCTTTCTTT. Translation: CSVGQGATEAFF.

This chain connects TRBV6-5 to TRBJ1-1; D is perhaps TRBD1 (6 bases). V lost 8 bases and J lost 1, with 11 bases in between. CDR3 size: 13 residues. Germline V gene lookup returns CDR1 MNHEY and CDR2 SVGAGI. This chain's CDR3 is CASGRDKNTEAFF. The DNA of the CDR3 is TGTGCCAGCGGCCGGGACAAGAACACTGAAGCTTTCTTT.

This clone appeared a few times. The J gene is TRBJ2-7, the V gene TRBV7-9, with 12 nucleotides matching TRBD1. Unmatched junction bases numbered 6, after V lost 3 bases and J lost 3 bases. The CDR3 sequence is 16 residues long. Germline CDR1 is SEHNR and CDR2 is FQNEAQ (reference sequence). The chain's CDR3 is CASSLGQGALGYEQYF. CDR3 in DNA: TGTGCCAGCAGCTTGGGACAGGGGGCGCTGGGCTACGAGCAGTACTTC.

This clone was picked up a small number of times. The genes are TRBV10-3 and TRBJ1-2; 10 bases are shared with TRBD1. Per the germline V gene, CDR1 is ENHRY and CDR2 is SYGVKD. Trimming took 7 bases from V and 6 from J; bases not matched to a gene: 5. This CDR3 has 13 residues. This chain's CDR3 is CAITGDRGHGYTF. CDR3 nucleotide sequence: TGTGCCATCACAGGGGACAGGGGACATGGCTACACCTTC.